The 27 T cell receptor beta chains given below trace back to one sample, sequenced in a study of shared clonotypes between healthy human individuals. Sequencing used immunoSEQ multiplex PCR; TCRdb keeps in-frame clones, though not all of them. The sample has about 110,000 clones; roughly 70% are singletons. The source material was memory CD8+ T cells sorted from blood. Subset indicated: CD45RO+ cells pooled with CCR7-negative TemRA cells. The source of these receptors is a woman in her 30s in good health.

The chain couples TRBV13 to TRBJ1-2, with a weak D call TRBD1 (5 bases). Germline values: CDR1 PRHDT, CDR2 FYEKMQ (reference sequence). The CDR3 is 13 amino acids. V was shortened by 0 bases and J by 5 bases, with 7 bases between the two germline ends. The CDR3: CASSLGGDYGYTF. As DNA, the CDR3 is TGTGCCAGCAGCTTAGGGGGGGATTATGGCTACACCTTC.

V and J are TRBV7-9 and TRBJ2-7, with 7 bases that match TRBD1. In germline, CDR1 is SEHNR, CDR2 FQNEAQ (reference sequence). V lost 5 bases and J lost 0; bases outside the gene matches: 10. The CDR3 consists of 16 residues. DNA of the CDR3: TGTGCCAGCAGCCCAACCACCAGGGGGTCCTCCTACGAGCAGTACTTC. It yields the protein CASSPTTRGSSYEQYF.

CDR3 DNA sequence: TGTGCCAGCAGGCCGGGACCAGAGTCCGGGGAGCTGTTTTTT. Translated: CASRPGPESGELFF. The J gene is TRBJ2-2, the V gene TRBV6-4; D is possibly TRBD1 or TRBD2 (5 bases each). The CDR3 has 14 residues. V was pared by 6 bases and J by 6 bases, with 14 bases between. CDR1 and CDR2 from the germline V gene are MRHNA and SNTAGT.

This sequence joins TRBV21-1 and TRBJ2-5; TRBD2 reflects the table's D call only, with no check against the DNA. TRBV21-1 is deemed a pseudogene. CDR3 length: 15 amino acids. The DNA of the CDR3 is TGTGCCAGCAGCAAAGATAGGAGATGCCAAGAGACCCAGTACTTC. Protein: CASSKDRRCQETQYF.

The J gene is TRBJ2-1, the V gene TRBV2; 10 positions agree with TRBD2. The germline V gene has CDR1 SNHLY and CDR2 FYNNEI. This CDR3 is built from 15 residues. Trimming took 6 bases from V and 3 from J; bases not matched to a gene: 5. The CDR3: CASRGIAGGYNEQFF. CDR3 coding DNA: TGTGCCAGCAGGGGAATAGCGGGAGGCTACAATGAGCAGTTCTTC.

The rearrangement uses TRBV6-5 and TRBJ2-7, with no clear D. From germline, CDR1 is MNHEY and CDR2 SVGAGI. Trimming took 0 bases from V and 5 from J, leaving 8 bases between them. This CDR3 is built from 13 residues. CDR3 DNA: TGTGCCAGCAGTTACTCTCCTAACCACGAGCAGTACTTC. Residues: CASSYSPNHEQYF.

The chain is built from TRBV27 and TRBJ2-3; no reliable D call. Trimming cost V 6 bases and J 9 bases, with 10 bases left between them. Looked up from germline, CDR1 is MNHEY and CDR2 is SMNVEV (reference sequence). The CDR3 runs 11 residues. This CDR3 reads CASREYFTQYF. Here the CDR3 DNA reads TGTGCCAGCAGGGAATACTTCACGCAGTATTTT.

This clone was observed once. This chain connects TRBV5-1 to TRBJ2-3; no reliable D call. The germline V and J ends were trimmed by 6 bases and 3 bases, with 5 bases remaining between them. Germline CDR1 SGHRS, CDR2 YFSETQ. CDR3 length: 11 amino acids. CDR3: CASTETDTQYF. For the CDR3, the DNA is TGCGCCAGCACAGAGACAGATACGCAGTATTTT.

The chain carries TRBV6-1 and TRBJ2-5; 9 bases fit TRBD1. The end of the DNA is better explained by TRBJ2-7, so the J call may be wrong. The CDR3 is 15 amino acids. CDR1 and CDR2 (germline): MNHNS, SASEGT. The CDR3 sequence: CASRGTGISSYEQYF. The CDR3 DNA reads as TGTGCCAGCAGGGGGACAGGGATAAGCTCCTACGAGCAGTACTTC.

The V gene is TRBV6-1, the J gene TRBJ2-7; TRBD2 aligns across 7 bases. In germline, CDR1 is MNHNS, CDR2 SASEGT. Trimming cost V 0 bases and J 4 bases; bases outside gene matches: 12. This CDR3 comprises 17 residues. The CDR3 loop reads CASSEASLQWGGYEQYF. CDR3 DNA sequence: TGTGCCAGCAGTGAAGCGTCCCTACAGTGGGGGGGATACGAGCAGTACTTC.

CDR3 protein: CASGAVGTGVYEQYF. DNA of the CDR3: TGTGCCAGCGGTGCTGTTGGGACAGGGGTTTACGAGCAGTACTTC. The V gene is TRBV27, the J gene TRBJ2-7; TRBD1 matches 10 bases. The CDR3 contains 15 residues. V shed 8 bases, J shed 4 bases, and the junction held 11 bases outside the gene matches. Germline CDR1 reads MNHEY; CDR2 reads SMNVEV (reference sequence).

V gene TRBV11-2 combines with J gene TRBJ2-1, with TRBD2 matching 11 bases. The CDR3 is 15 amino acids. Per the germline V gene, CDR1 is SGHAT and CDR2 is FQNNGV. The V gene end was trimmed by 2 bases and the J gene end by 7 bases; junction bases not matched to a gene: 4. CDR3 residues: CASSLRTSGLNEQFF. The CDR3 DNA is TGTGCCAGCAGCTTAAGGACTAGCGGGTTGAATGAGCAGTTCTTC.

This clone has just a few counts. The rearrangement uses TRBV5-4 and TRBJ2-5; D is unresolved. There are 14 residues in the CDR3. Trimming removed 1 base from V and 5 bases from J, with 12 bases in between. In germline, CDR1 is SGHNT, CDR2 YYREEE (reference sequence). The CDR3 loop reads CASSLSATQETQYF. The CDR3 DNA reads as TGTGCCAGCAGCTTGTCGGCCACTCAGGAGACCCAGTACTTC.

This clone was recorded many times. V usage is TRBV6-5 and J usage is TRBJ2-2, with D unresolved. V lost 4 bases and J lost 6, with 9 bases in between. This CDR3 contains 13 residues. CDR1 MNHEY and CDR2 SVGAGI come from the germline V gene. CDR3 nucleotide sequence: TGTGCCAGCAGTTTATTCGGACCCGGGGAGCTGTTTTTT. The encoded protein is CASSLFGPGELFF.

This clone was recorded once. J is TRBJ2-3 and V is TRBV5-1; D is possibly TRBD1 (7 bases). Germline-derived CDR1 and CDR2 are SGHRS and YFSETQ. This CDR3 region has 13 residues. Trimming took 7 bases from V and 2 from J, leaving 11 bases between them. The CDR3 DNA reads TGCGCCAGCTCCAGGGGGGACACAGATACGCAGTATTTT. Protein: CASSRGDTDTQYF.

V is TRBV9 and J is TRBJ2-5; D is perhaps TRBD2 (6 bases). CDR3 length: 12 residues. Trimming pared 5 bases from V and 6 bases from J, leaving 11 bases between. CDR1 is SGDLS and CDR2 is YYNGEE in the germline V gene. The CDR3 sequence is CASSTGEKTQYF. The DNA of the CDR3 is TGTGCCAGCAGTACGGGAGAGAAGACCCAGTACTTC. The variable domain in full, completed from reference TRBV9 and TRBJ2-5, reads DSGVTQTPKHLITATGQRVTLRCSPRSGDLSVYWYQQSLDQGLQFLIQYYNGEERAKGNILERFSAQQFPDLHSELNLSSLELGDSALYFCASSTGEKTQYFGPGTRLLVL.

The chain employs TRBV7-8 and TRBJ1-4; a weak D match, TRBD1 (6 bases). Germline V gene sequence: CDR1 SGHVS, CDR2 FQNEAQ. The CDR3 sequence is 14 residues long. V was pared by 5 bases and J by 3 bases, with 10 bases between. The CDR3 DNA follows: TGTGCCAGCAGCCTGACAGGAGCTAATGAAAAACTGTTTTTT. The encoded protein is CASSLTGANEKLFF.

The V call is TRBV5-4, the J call TRBJ2-7; D not resolved. The V gene lost 1 base and the J gene lost 3 bases, with 8 bases spanning the gap. There are 13 residues in the CDR3. Per germline, CDR1 SGHNT and CDR2 YYREEE (reference sequence). CDR3 amino acids: CASSLSSRYEQYF. CDR3 nucleotides: TGTGCCAGCAGCTTGTCCAGTCGCTACGAGCAGTACTTC.

The chain combines TRBV5-1 with TRBJ2-7, with D uncertain. This CDR3 contains 15 residues. Trimming cost V 0 bases and J 2 bases, with 12 bases left between them. The V gene's germline CDR1 is SGHRS and CDR2 YFSETQ. In nucleotides, the CDR3 is TGCGCCAGCAGCTTGGTGTGGAGAATCCCCTACGAGCAGTACTTC. This codes for CASSLVWRIPYEQYF.

The chain uses TRBV18 and TRBJ2-7; D is perhaps TRBD1 or TRBD2 (5 bases each). The CDR3 runs 17 residues. Germline V gene sequence: CDR1 KGHSH, CDR2 LQKENI. Trimming took off 0 bases at V and 2 bases at J, with 17 bases between the two ends. The CDR3 bases are TGTGCCAGCTCACCACCTGGGGACCCAACCATACCCTACGAGCAGTACTTC. As protein: CASSPPGDPTIPYEQYF.

The chain uses TRBV11-3 and TRBJ2-7; 7 bases align to TRBD2. Germline V CDR1 and CDR2: SGHNT, YENEEA. This CDR3 has 14 amino acids. J lost 0 bases, V lost 5 bases, and 4 bases had no gene match. This CDR3 reads CASSRQRDSYEQYF. The CDR3 region has the DNA TGTGCCAGCAGCCGCCAGCGGGACTCCTACGAGCAGTACTTC.

This clone came up many times. The rearrangement uses TRBV11-2 and TRBJ2-7, with D maybe TRBD2 (5 bases). The CDR3 runs 13 residues. Germline assignment: CDR1 SGHAT and CDR2 FQNNGV. V gave up 5 bases and J gave up 7 bases, with 15 bases separating them. This CDR3 is CASSLGLVWEQYF. CDR3 nucleotide sequence: TGTGCCAGCAGCCTAGGACTGGTTTGGGAGCAGTACTTC.

This clone was counted between two and nine times. This rearrangement joins TRBV19 to TRBJ2-7; D is uncertain. V was cut by 5 bases and J by 2 bases, with 4 bases left in between. Germline-derived CDR1 and CDR2 are LNHDA and SQIVND (reference sequence). The CDR3 runs 11 residues. The CDR3, as DNA: TGTGCCAGTAGTTCAGCCTACGAGCAGTACTTC. Protein product: CASSSAYEQYF.

In this sample, this clone turned up once. V is TRBV27 and J is TRBJ2-7; TRBD2 agrees at 7 bases. Germline V gene sequence: CDR1 MNHEY, CDR2 SMNVEV (reference sequence). V trimming: 5 bases; J trimming: 2 bases; junction bases outside the gene matches: 12. This CDR3 is 16 amino acids long. CDR3 nucleotides: TGTGCCAGCAGTCCGGGGGTTCTAGCGGAGACCTACGAGCAGTACTTC. Residues: CASSPGVLAETYEQYF.

This chain's CDR3 is CASSQVPEETQYF. The DNA of the CDR3 is TGCGCCAGCAGCCAGGTTCCGGAAGAGACCCAGTACTTC. The genes are TRBV5-1 and TRBJ2-5; unclear D gene. With 4 bases removed from V and 3 bases from J, the gap between germline ends came to 10 bases. The germline V gene encodes CDR1 SGHRS and CDR2 YFSETQ. CDR3 size: 13 residues.

The chain recombines TRBV6-1 with TRBJ2-1; 7 positions agree with TRBD2. V lost 2 bases to trimming and J lost 5 bases; unmatched junction nucleotides: 9. Per germline, CDR1 MNHNS and CDR2 SASEGT. The CDR3 spans 16 residues. CDR3 DNA sequence: TGTGCCAGCAGTGAACGGGGGGTAGCCCTTCACAATGAGCAGTTCTTC. Its translation: CASSERGVALHNEQFF.

The V and J genes are TRBV15 and TRBJ2-1, with D hard to call. Between the trimmed V and J ends, which lost 4 bases and 8 bases, there was a span of 15 bases. This CDR3 contains 14 residues. Germline CDR1 reads LNHNV; CDR2 reads YYDKDF (reference sequence). The CDR3 loop reads CATSTRDNLDEQFF. CDR3 nucleotide sequence: TGTGCCACCAGCACCCGCGACAATCTCGATGAGCAGTTCTTC.